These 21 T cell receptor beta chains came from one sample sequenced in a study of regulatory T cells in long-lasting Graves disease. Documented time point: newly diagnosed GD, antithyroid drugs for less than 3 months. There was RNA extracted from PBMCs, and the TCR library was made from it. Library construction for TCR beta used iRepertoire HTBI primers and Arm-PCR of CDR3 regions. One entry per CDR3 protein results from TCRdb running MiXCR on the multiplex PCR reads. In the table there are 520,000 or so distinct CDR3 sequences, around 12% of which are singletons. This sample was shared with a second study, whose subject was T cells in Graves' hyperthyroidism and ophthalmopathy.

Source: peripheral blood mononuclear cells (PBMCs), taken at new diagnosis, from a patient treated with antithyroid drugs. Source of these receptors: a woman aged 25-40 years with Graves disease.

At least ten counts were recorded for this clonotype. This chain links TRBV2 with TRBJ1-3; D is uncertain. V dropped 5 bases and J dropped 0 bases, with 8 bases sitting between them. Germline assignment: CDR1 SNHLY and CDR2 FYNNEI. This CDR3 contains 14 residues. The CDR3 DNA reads TGTGCCAGCAGTAAGCGGAGCTCTGGAAACACCATATATTTT. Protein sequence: CASSKRSSGNTIYF.

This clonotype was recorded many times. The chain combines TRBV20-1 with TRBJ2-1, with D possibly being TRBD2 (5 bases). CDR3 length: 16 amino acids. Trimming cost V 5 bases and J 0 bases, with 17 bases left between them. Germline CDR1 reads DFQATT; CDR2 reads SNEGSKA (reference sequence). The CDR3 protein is CSAGLAGRRSYNEQFF. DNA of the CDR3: TGCAGTGCTGGCCTGGCGGGTCGGCGCTCCTACAATGAGCAGTTCTTC.

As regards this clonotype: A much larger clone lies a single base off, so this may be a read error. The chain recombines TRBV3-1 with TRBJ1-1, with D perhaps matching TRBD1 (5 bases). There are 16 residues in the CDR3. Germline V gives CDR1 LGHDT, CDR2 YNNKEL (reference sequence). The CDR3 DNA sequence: TGTGTCAGCAGCCAAAGTCTTGCTGGGGGTTATACTGAAGCTTTCTTT. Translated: CVSSQSLAGGYTEAFF.

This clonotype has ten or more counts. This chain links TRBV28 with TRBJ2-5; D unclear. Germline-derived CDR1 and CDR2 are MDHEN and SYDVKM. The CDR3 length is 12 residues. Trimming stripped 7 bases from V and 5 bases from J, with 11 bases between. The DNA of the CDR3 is TGTGCCAGCAAGTCAGCGTGGGAGACCCAGTACTTC. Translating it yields CASKSAWETQYF.

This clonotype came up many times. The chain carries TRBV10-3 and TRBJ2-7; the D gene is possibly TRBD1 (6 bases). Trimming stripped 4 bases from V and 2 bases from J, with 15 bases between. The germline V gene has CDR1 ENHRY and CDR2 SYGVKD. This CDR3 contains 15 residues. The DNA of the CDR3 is TGTGCCATCAGTGGAAGCAGGGGCATCCCCTACGAGCAGTACTTC. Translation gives CAISGSRGIPYEQYF.

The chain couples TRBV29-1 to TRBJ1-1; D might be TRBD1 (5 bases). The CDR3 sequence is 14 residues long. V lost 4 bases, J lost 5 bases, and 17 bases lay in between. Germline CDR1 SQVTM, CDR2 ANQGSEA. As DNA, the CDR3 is TGCAGCGTTGCGGGGTCCGGGACGAAGACTGAAGCTTTCTTT. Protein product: CSVAGSGTKTEAFF.

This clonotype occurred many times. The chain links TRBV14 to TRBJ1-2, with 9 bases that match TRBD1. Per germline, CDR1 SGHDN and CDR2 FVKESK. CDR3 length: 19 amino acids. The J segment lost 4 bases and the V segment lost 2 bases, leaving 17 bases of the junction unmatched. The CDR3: CASSQHRPYPGQGFYGYTF. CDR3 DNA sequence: TGTGCCAGCAGCCAACACCGTCCCTATCCGGGACAGGGATTCTATGGCTACACCTTC.

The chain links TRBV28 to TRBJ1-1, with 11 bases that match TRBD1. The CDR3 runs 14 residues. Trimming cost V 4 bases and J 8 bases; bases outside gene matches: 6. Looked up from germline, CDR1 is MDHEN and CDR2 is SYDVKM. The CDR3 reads CASSSGQGAAEAFF. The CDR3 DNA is TGTGCCAGCAGTTCAGGACAGGGGGCAGCCGAAGCTTTCTTT. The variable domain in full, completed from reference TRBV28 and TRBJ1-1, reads DVKVTQSSRYLVKRTGEKVFLECVQDMDHENMFWYRQDPGLGLRLIYFSYDVKMKEKGDIPEGYSVSREKKERFSLILESASTNQTSMYLCASSSGQGAAEAFFGQGTRLTVV.

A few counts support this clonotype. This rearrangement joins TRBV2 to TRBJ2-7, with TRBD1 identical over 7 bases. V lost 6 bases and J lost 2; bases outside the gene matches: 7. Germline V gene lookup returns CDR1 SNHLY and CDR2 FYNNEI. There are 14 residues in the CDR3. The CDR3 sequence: CASRKTGSPYEQYF. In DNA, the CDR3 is TGTGCCAGCAGAAAGACAGGGAGTCCCTACGAGCAGTACTTC.

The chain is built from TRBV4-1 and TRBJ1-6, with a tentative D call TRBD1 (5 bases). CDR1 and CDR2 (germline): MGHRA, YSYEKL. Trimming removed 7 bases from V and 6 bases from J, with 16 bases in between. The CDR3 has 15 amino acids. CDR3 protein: CASTPGGGGNSPLHF. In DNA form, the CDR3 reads TGCGCCAGCACCCCCGGGGGGGGGGGTAATTCACCCCTCCACTTT.

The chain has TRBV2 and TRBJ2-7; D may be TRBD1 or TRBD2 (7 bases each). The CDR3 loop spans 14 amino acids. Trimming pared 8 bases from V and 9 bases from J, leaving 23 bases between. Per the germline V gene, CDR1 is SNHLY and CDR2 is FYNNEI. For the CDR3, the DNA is TGTGCCAGCTCACCACCGCGGGGGACAGACCGGCAGTACTTC. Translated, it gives CASSPPRGTDRQYF.

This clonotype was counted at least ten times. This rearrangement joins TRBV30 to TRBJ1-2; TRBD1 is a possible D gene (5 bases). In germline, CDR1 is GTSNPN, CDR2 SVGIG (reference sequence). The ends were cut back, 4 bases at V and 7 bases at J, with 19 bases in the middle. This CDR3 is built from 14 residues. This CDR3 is CAWIQGFGGSGYTF. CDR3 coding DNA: TGTGCCTGGATTCAGGGTTTTGGGGGGTCTGGCTACACCTTC.

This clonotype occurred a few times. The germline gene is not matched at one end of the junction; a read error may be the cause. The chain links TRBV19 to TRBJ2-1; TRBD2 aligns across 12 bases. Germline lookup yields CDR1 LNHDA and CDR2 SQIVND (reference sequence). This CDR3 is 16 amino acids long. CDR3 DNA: TGTGCCAGTAGTATCTTTGGGACTAGCGGGCGCAATGAACAGTTCTTC. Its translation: CASSIFGTSGRNEQFF.

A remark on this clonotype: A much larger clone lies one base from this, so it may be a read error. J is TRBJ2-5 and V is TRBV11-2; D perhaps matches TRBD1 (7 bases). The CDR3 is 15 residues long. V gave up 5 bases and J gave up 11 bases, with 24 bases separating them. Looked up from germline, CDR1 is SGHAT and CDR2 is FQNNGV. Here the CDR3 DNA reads TGTGCCAGCAGCAAGCAGGGGGGAGCCTACAATGAGCAGTACTTC. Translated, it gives CASSKQGGAYNEQYF.

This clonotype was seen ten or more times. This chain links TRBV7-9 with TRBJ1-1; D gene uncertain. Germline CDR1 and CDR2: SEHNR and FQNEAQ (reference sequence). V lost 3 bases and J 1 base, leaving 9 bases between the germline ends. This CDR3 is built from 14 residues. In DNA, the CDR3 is TGTGCCAGCAGCTTTGTGGCGGGGAACACTGAAGCTTTCTTT. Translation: CASSFVAGNTEAFF.

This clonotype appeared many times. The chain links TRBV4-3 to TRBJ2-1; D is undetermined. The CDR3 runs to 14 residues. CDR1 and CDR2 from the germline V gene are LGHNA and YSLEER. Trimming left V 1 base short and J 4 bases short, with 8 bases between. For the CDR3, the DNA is TGCGCCAGCAGCCAAGCAACGGAATACAATGAGCAGTTCTTC. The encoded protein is CASSQATEYNEQFF.

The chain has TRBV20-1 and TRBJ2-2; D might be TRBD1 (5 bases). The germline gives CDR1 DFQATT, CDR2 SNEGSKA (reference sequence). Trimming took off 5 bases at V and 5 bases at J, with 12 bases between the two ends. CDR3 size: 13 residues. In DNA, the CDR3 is TGCAGTGCTCCCTTGCAGGGAACCGGGGAGCTGTTTTTT. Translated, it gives CSAPLQGTGELFF.

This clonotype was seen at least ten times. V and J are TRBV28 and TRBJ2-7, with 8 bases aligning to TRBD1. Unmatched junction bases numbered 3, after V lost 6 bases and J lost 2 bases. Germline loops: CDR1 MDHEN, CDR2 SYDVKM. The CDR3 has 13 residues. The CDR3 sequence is CASRDRATYEQYF. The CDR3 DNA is TGTGCCAGCAGGGACAGGGCAACCTACGAGCAGTACTTC.

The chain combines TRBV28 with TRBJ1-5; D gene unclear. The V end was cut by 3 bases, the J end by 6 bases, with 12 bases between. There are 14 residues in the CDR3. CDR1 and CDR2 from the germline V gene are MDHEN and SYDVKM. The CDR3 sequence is CASSFGLLGQPQHF. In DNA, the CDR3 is TGTGCCAGCAGTTTTGGGTTGTTAGGTCAGCCCCAGCATTTT.

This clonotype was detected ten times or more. In DNA, the CDR3 is TGTGCCATCTTTCGGGACAGGGGGCCGAGCTATGGCTACACCTTC. Protein: CAIFRDRGPSYGYTF. The gene calls are TRBV10-3 and TRBJ1-2, with 12 bases fitting TRBD1. Germline V gene data show CDR1 as ENHRY and CDR2 as SYGVKD. With 8 bases clipped from V and 4 bases from J, the junction kept 8 bases outside the gene matches. CDR3 size: 15 residues.

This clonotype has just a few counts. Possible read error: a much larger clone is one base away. The CDR3 here is CANSLAGPNTIYF. The CDR3 bases are TGTGCCAACAGTTTGGCAGGCCCAAACACCATATATTTT. The V and J genes are TRBV12-3 or TRBV12-4 and TRBJ1-3; D call uncertain. The CDR3 spans 13 residues.